This TCR beta chain was observed in a study of blood T cell repertoires in COVID-19. Germline values: CDR1 MRHNA, CDR2 SNTAGT. This CDR3 contains 13 residues. With 5 bases removed from V and 8 bases from J, the gap between germline ends came to 15 bases. Generated by immunoSEQ multiplex PCR, the TCRdb table keeps only in-frame clones and is missing some. The repertoire holds some 400,000 clones, with about nine tenths as singletons. Participants reported their clinical history, and cohort assignment relied on those reports. The sequencing input was PBMCs or T cells enriched from blood (not recorded which). The gene calls are TRBV6-4 and TRBJ1-2, with D possibly being TRBD1 (6 bases). The sequence was obtained from a woman aged 25-40 years who had recovered from COVID-19. DNA for the CDR3: TGTGCCAGCAGTCCCGAACAGGGTTTGGGCTACACCTTC. The encoded protein is CASSPEQGLGYTF.